These 24 T cell receptor beta chains were sequenced from one sample in a study of blood T cells in healthy people across ages. The use of a sample-barcoded 5' primer and a J-beta primer mix characterized a second PCR of 7 to 11 cycles. TCRdb reprocessed the 5' RACE reads via MiXCR and lists one record per CDR3 protein. The top ten clones hold roughly 13% of a sample with over 500,000 distinct CDR3 sequences, 40% to 65% of them seen once. Sequencing was performed on blood. Source of these receptors: a woman of 80 years or more in good health.

This clonotype was detected ten times or more. The junction and the germline gene differ at one end; a read error may be behind it. The chain carries TRBV12-3 or TRBV12-4 and TRBJ2-3, with no clear D. The CDR3 length is 14 residues. CDR3 residues: CASSFSFGTDTQYF. DNA of the CDR3: TGCGCCAGCAGCTTCTCCTTTGGAACAGATACGCAGTATTTT.

The rearrangement joins TRBV6-5 to TRBJ2-3; D may be TRBD1 or TRBD2 (5 bases each). The CDR3 runs to 15 residues. Germline-derived CDR1 and CDR2 are MNHEY and SVGAGI. V lost 6 bases, J lost 6 bases, and 19 bases lay in between. The CDR3 spells CASREGELYTDTQYF. The CDR3 nucleotides are TGTGCCAGCAGGGAAGGGGAGCTTTACACGGATACGCAGTATTTT.

The rearrangement links TRBV27 to TRBJ2-3, with TRBD2 identical over 10 bases. V lost 2 bases to trimming and J lost 2 bases; unmatched junction nucleotides: 4. CDR1 and CDR2 (germline): MNHEY, SMNVEV (reference sequence). CDR3 length: 16 amino acids. DNA of the CDR3: TGTGCCAGCAGTTTAAAGCGGGGGGGCCTCACAGATACGCAGTATTTT. Its protein is CASSLKRGGLTDTQYF.

With respect to this clonotype: One end of the junction does not line up with germline, which may come from a read error. This chain joins TRBV5-1 and TRBJ1-5; D uncertain. CDR1 and CDR2 from the germline V gene are SGHRS and YFSETQ. This CDR3 is built from 13 residues. CDR3 in amino acids: CAGSLHFDQPQHF. The CDR3 DNA follows: TGCGCCGGCAGCTTGCATTTCGATCAGCCCCAGCATTTT.

This clonotype showed up many times. The chain uses TRBV6-6 and TRBJ2-5; maybe TRBD1 (7 bases). Germline CDR1 MNHNY, CDR2 SVGAGI (reference sequence). Trimming cost V 2 bases and J 3 bases, with 13 bases left between them. CDR3 length: 15 amino acids. Here the CDR3 DNA reads TGTGCCAGCAGTTACACGGGGGACAGCAAAGAGACCCAGTACTTC. Protein: CASSYTGDSKETQYF.

The chain recombines TRBV7-2 with TRBJ2-7; D might be TRBD1 (6 bases). V shed 4 bases and J shed 1 base, with 17 bases lying between them. The CDR3 covers 16 residues. Looked up from germline, CDR1 is SGHTA and CDR2 is FQGNSA. This CDR3 is CASSSAATTGSYEQYF. The CDR3 nucleotides are TGTGCCAGCAGCTCAGCGGCCACGACAGGTTCCTACGAGCAGTACTTC.

The rearrangement joins TRBV9 to TRBJ2-3; possible D gene TRBD1, 5 bases. V was shortened by 4 bases and J by 2 bases, with 11 bases between the two germline ends. CDR3 size: 14 residues. Germline V CDR1 and CDR2: SGDLS, YYNGEE. The CDR3 reads CASSRGYLTDTQYF. In nucleotides, the CDR3 is TGTGCCAGCAGCAGGGGATACCTCACAGATACGCAGTATTTT.

Points on this clonotype: Just one base apart from a much larger clone, this may be a read error. V and J are TRBV18 and TRBJ2-3, with D maybe TRBD2 (6 bases). The CDR3 loop spans 18 amino acids. V shed 1 base and J shed 5 bases, with 22 bases lying between them. Germline CDR1 reads KGHSH; CDR2 reads LQKENI. The CDR3 reads CASSPQLYGRPLIDTQYF. The CDR3, as DNA: TGTGCCAGCTCACCACAACTGTACGGGAGACCCCTCATAGATACGCAGTATTTT. The whole variable domain, filled in from reference TRBV18 and TRBJ2-3, reads NAGVMQNPRHLVRRRGQEARLRCSPMKGHSHVYWYRQLPEEGLKFMVYLQKENIIDESGMPKERFSAEFPKEGPSILRIQQVVRGDSAAYFCASSPQLYGRPLIDTQYFGPGTRLTVL.

This clonotype appeared once. One end of the junction fails to match germline, which may point to a read error. The V gene is TRBV7-9, the J gene TRBJ2-1; D remains unclear. The CDR3 has 14 amino acids. Germline loops: CDR1 SEHNR, CDR2 FQNEAQ (reference sequence). The CDR3 nucleotides read TGTGCCAGCATCTTCTTCCTGGGTGGCAATGTGCAGTTCTTC. Its protein product is CASIFFLGGNVQFF.

The chain carries TRBV14 and TRBJ2-3; 7 bases are shared with TRBD1. The CDR3 is made up of 16 amino acids. Germline trimming cut 4 bases from V and 2 bases from J; bases unmatched to any gene: 9. Germline V gene sequence: CDR1 SGHDN, CDR2 FVKESK. As DNA, the CDR3 is TGTGCCAGCAGCCCAGGGCCGGGACAGCCCACAGATACGCAGTATTTT. Protein product: CASSPGPGQPTDTQYF.

This clonotype was seen ten or more times. The chain links TRBV7-8 to TRBJ2-1, with TRBD2 matching 9 bases. Germline lookup yields CDR1 SGHVS and CDR2 FQNEAQ. This CDR3 is 16 amino acids long. Trimming cost V 5 bases and J 8 bases; bases outside gene matches: 13. CDR3 residues: CASSIGGASGVYEQFF. CDR3 sequence (DNA): TGTGCCAGCAGCATCGGCGGGGCTAGCGGGGTCTATGAGCAGTTCTTC.

The genes are TRBV29-1 and TRBJ2-3; no reliable D call. CDR1 and CDR2 (germline): SQVTM, ANQGSEA. V was shortened by 0 bases and J by 3 bases, with 7 bases between the two germline ends. CDR3 length: 13 residues. CDR3 DNA: TGCAGCGTTGAAGATCCCGGGACAGATACGCAGTATTTT. Protein: CSVEDPGTDTQYF.

The chain couples TRBV14 to TRBJ1-6; no clear D gene. Germline lookup yields CDR1 SGHDN and CDR2 FVKESK. Trimming shortened V by 4 bases and J by 0 bases, and 13 bases separated the two germline ends. The CDR3 spans 17 residues. CDR3 DNA sequence: TGTGCCAGCAGCCGGGTGGCCGAGAGCTCCTATAATTCACCCCTCCACTTT. Protein product: CASSRVAESSYNSPLHF.

This rearrangement joins TRBV3-1 to TRBJ2-5, with D perhaps given as TRBD1 or TRBD2 (5 bases each). This CDR3 is built from 15 residues. The ends were cut back, 5 bases at V and 1 base at J, with 14 bases in the middle. Germline CDR1 LGHDT, CDR2 YNNKEL (reference sequence). The CDR3: CASSFNPGPQETQYF. The CDR3 coding sequence is TGTGCCAGCAGCTTTAATCCGGGACCCCAAGAGACCCAGTACTTC.

The J gene is TRBJ2-2, the V gene TRBV5-1, with D possibly matching TRBD2 (6 bases). Germline CDR1 reads SGHRS; CDR2 reads YFSETQ. CDR3 length: 15 residues. Trimming removed 5 bases from V and 6 bases from J, with 17 bases in between. This CDR3 is CASRQMGRLPGELFF. The CDR3 nucleotides read TGCGCCAGCAGACAAATGGGGAGGTTGCCCGGGGAGCTGTTTTTT.

The chain joins TRBV28 to TRBJ2-2; 11 positions agree with TRBD1. V lost 5 bases, J lost 5 bases, and 7 bases stayed unmatched. Germline-derived CDR1 and CDR2 are MDHEN and SYDVKM. The CDR3 has 16 amino acids. The CDR3 DNA follows: TGTGCCAGCAGTACGGTGGGACAGGGGGGAACCGGGGAGCTGTTTTTT. Residues: CASSTVGQGGTGELFF.

This chain connects TRBV4-3 to TRBJ2-2; TRBD2 matches at 7 bases. This CDR3 region has 15 residues. The germline CDR1 and CDR2 sequences are LGHNA and YSLEER. Losses at the gene ends were 4 bases for V and 5 bases for J; bases not matched to a gene: 7. CDR3 region: CASSLFLGGTGELFF. DNA for the CDR3: TGCGCCAGCAGCCTTTTTTTGGGGGGGACCGGGGAGCTGTTTTTT.

This clonotype was counted at least ten times. V gene TRBV6-5 combines with J gene TRBJ2-6; 7 bases agree with TRBD1. J gave up 2 bases and V 2 bases, and 3 bases lay outside the gene matches. Germline CDR1 reads MNHEY; CDR2 reads SVGAGI. The CDR3 runs 16 residues. The DNA for the CDR3 is TGTGCCAGCAGTTACACAGGGGTCGCTGGGGCCAACGTCCTGACTTTC. Translated: CASSYTGVAGANVLTF.

This clonotype was seen only once. This sequence joins TRBV6-4 and TRBJ2-1; tentative D call: TRBD2 (5 bases). The V gene's germline CDR1 is MRHNA and CDR2 SNTAGT. Trimming removed 3 bases from V and 5 bases from J, with 11 bases in between. The CDR3 covers 14 residues. The CDR3 is CASSEMVEDNEQFF. CDR3 nucleotide sequence: TGTGCCAGCAGTGAAATGGTGGAGGACAATGAGCAGTTCTTC.

V is TRBV6-6 and J is TRBJ2-1; D call uncertain. Matching the DNA end better, TRBJ2-7 makes the J call doubtful. The germline gives CDR1 MNHNY, CDR2 SVGAGI (reference sequence). The CDR3 has 14 amino acids. CDR3 bases: TGTGCCAGCAGGCCCCCGGGCAGGAACAATGAGCAGTACTTC. This codes for CASRPPGRNNEQYF.

This clonotype was counted at least ten times. This chain links TRBV11-2 with TRBJ2-7; a weak D match, TRBD2 (5 bases). V was shortened by 2 bases and J by 0 bases, with 14 bases between the two germline ends. This CDR3 region has 16 residues. CDR1 SGHAT and CDR2 FQNNGV come from the germline V gene. The CDR3 is CASSLRTGMHSYEQYF. The CDR3 DNA reads TGTGCCAGCAGCTTAAGGACCGGGATGCACTCCTACGAGCAGTACTTC.

V is TRBV2 and J is TRBJ2-5; 9 bases are shared with TRBD1. J lost 1 base, V lost 7 bases, and 7 bases had no gene match. CDR1 and CDR2 (germline): SNHLY, FYNNEI. The CDR3 loop spans 15 amino acids. This CDR3 is CASKGTGRLQETQYF. The CDR3 nucleotides are TGTGCCAGCAAGGGGACAGGGAGGCTCCAAGAGACCCAGTACTTC. Variable domain in full (rest from reference TRBV2 and TRBJ2-5): EPEVTQTPSHQVTQMGQEVILRCVPISNHLYFYWYRQILGQKVEFLVSFYNNEISEKSEIFDDQFSVERPDGSNFTLKIRSTKLEDSAMYFCASKGTGRLQETQYFGPGTRLLVL.

Of note for this clonotype: This may be a read error, as it is one base from a much larger clone. V usage is TRBV5-1 and J usage is TRBJ1-4, with D hard to call. The CDR3 contains 14 residues. Germline CDR1 and CDR2: SGHRS and YFSETQ. The V end was cut by 3 bases, the J end by 0 bases, with 6 bases between. The CDR3 here is CASSYSTTNEKLFF. The CDR3 bases are TGCGCCAGCAGCTACAGTACAACTAATGAAAAACTGTTTTTT.

This clonotype was observed many times. This chain connects TRBV12-3 or TRBV12-4 to TRBJ1-2; no clear D gene. V lost 2 bases, J lost 6 bases, and 10 bases lay in between. CDR3 length equals 13 residues. Here the CDR3 reads CASSLLQVHGYTF. As DNA, the CDR3 is TGTGCCAGCAGTTTACTGCAGGTCCATGGCTACACCTTC.